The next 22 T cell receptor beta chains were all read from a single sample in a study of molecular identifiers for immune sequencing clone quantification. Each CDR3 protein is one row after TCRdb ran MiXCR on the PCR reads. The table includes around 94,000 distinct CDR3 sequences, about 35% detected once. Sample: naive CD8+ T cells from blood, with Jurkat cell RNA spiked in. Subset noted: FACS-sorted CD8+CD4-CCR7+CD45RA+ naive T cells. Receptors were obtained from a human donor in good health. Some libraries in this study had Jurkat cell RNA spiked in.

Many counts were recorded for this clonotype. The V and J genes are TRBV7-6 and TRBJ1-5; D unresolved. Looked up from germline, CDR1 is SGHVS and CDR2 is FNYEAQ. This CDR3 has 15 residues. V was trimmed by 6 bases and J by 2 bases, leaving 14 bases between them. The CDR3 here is CASRLTVNGNQPQHF. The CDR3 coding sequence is TGTGCCAGCAGACTTACGGTTAATGGCAATCAGCCCCAGCATTTT.

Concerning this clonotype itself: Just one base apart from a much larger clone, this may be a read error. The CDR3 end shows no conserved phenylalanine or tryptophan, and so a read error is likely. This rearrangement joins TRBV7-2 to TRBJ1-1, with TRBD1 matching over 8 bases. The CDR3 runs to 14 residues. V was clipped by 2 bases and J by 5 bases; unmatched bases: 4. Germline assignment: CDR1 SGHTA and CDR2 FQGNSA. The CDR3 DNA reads TGTGCCAGCAGCTTAACAGGGGGGCCGACTGAAGCTTTCATT. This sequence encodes CASSLTGGPTEAFI.

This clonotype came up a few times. The DNA for the CDR3 is TGCGCCAGCAGCCAAGGGGGAGCAGCAGTCGAGCAGTACTTC. It translates to CASSQGGAAVEQYF. This chain links TRBV4-3 with TRBJ2-7; a weak D match, TRBD2 (5 bases). This CDR3 is 14 amino acids long. Germline V lookup: CDR1 LGHNA, CDR2 YSLEER. Between the trimmed V and J ends, which lost 1 base and 6 bases, there was a span of 13 bases.

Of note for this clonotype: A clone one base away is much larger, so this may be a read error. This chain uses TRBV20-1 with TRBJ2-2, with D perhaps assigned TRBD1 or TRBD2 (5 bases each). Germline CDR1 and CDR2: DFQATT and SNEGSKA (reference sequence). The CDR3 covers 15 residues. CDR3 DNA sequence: TGCAGTGCTAGAGATCCCGGGGCGAACACCGGGGAGCTGCTTTTT. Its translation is CSARDPGANTGELLF.

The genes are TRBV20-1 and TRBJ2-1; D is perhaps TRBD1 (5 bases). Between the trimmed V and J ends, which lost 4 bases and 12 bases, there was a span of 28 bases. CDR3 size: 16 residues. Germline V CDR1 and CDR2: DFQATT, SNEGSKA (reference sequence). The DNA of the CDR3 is TGCAGTGCTACCGCCGGCGGCAGGGCGTTCGGCGGTGCGCAGTTCTTC. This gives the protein CSATAGGRAFGGAQFF.

CDR3 protein: CASRAEAGTPSYEQYF. CDR3 nucleotide sequence: TGTGCCAGCAGAGCCGAAGCCGGGACTCCCTCCTACGAGCAGTACTTC. The V call is TRBV6-5, the J call TRBJ2-7; D is perhaps TRBD2 (6 bases). The CDR3 runs 16 residues. CDR1 is MNHEY, CDR2 SVGAGI, per germline. The ends were cut back, 6 bases at V and 0 bases at J, with 18 bases in the middle.

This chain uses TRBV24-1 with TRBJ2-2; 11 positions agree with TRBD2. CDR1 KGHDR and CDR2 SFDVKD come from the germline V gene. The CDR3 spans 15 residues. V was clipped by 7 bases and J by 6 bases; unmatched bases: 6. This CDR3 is CATRTSGKKAGELFF. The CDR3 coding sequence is TGTGCCACCAGGACTAGCGGGAAGAAAGCCGGGGAGCTGTTTTTT.

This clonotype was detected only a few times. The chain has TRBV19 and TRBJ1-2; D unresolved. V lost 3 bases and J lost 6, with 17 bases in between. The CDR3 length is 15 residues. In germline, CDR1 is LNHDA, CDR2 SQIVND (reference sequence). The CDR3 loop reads CASSMVWQVDNGYTF. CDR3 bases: TGTGCCAGTAGTATGGTATGGCAGGTTGACAATGGCTACACCTTC.

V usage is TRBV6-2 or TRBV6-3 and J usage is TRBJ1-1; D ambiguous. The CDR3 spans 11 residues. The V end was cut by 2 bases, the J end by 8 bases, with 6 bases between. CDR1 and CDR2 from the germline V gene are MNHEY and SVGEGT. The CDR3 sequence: CASSYVAEAFF. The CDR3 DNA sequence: TGTGCCAGCAGTTACGTGGCGGAAGCTTTCTTT.

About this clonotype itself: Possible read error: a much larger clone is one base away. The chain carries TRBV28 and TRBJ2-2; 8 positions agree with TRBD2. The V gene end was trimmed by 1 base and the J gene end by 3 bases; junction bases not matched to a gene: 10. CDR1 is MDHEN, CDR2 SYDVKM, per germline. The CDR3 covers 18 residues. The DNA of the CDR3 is TGTGCCAGCAGTTTATCCCTGGAAGCGGGAGTGTACACCGGGGAGCTGTTTTTT. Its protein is CASSLSLEAGVYTGELFF.

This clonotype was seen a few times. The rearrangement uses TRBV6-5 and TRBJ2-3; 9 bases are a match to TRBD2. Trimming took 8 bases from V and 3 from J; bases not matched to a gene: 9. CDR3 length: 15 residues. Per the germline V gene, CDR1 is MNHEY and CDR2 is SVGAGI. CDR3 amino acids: CASLKREAGTDTQYF. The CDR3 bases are TGTGCCAGCCTGAAGCGGGAGGCTGGGACAGATACGCAGTATTTT.

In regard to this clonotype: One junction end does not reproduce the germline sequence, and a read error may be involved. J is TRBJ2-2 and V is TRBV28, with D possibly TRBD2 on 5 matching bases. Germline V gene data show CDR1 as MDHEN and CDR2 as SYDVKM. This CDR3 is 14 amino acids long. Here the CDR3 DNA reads TGTGCCAGCAGTTTTGCACATGTCACCGGGGAGCTGTTATTT. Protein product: CASSFAHVTGELLF. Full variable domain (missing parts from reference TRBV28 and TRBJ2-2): DVKVTQSSRYLVKRTGEKVFLECVQDMDHENMFWYRQDPGLGLRLIYFSYDVKMKEKGDIPEGYSVSREKKERFSLILESASTNQTSMYLCASSFAHVTGELLFGEGSRLTVL.

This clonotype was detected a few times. The CDR3 region is CASSLELSAIDGQYGYTF. In DNA form, the CDR3 reads TGCGCCAGCAGCTTGGAACTCTCGGCTATAGACGGACAATATGGCTACACCTTC. The chain employs TRBV5-1 and TRBJ1-2, with D tentatively TRBD1 (5 bases). The germline V gene has CDR1 SGHRS and CDR2 YFSETQ. Trimming cost V 0 bases and J 5 bases, with 23 bases left between them. The CDR3 runs 18 residues. Supplemented by reference TRBV5-1 and TRBJ1-2, the full variable domain reads KAGVTQTPRYLIKTRGQQVTLSCSPISGHRSVSWYQQTPGQGLQFLFEYFSETQRNKGNFPGRFSGRQFSNSRSEMNVSTLELGDSALYLCASSLELSAIDGQYGYTFGSGTRLTVV.

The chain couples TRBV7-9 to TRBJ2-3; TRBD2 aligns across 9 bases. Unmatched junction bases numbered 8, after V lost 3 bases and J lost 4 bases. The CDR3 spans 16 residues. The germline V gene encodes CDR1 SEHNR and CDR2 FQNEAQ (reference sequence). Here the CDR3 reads CASSFPRSGSSDTQYF. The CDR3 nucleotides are TGTGCCAGCAGCTTCCCACGTAGCGGGAGCTCAGATACGCAGTATTTT. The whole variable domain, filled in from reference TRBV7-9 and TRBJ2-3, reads DTGVSQNPRHKITKRGQNVTFRCDPISEHNRLYWYRQTLGQGPEFLTYFQNEAQLEKSRLLSDRFSAERPKGSFSTLEIQRTEQGDSAMYLCASSFPRSGSSDTQYFGPGTRLTVL.

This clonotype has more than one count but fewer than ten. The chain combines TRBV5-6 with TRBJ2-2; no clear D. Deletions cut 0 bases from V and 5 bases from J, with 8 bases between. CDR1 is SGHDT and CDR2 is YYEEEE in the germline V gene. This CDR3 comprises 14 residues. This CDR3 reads CASSLGTWTGELFF. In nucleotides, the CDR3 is TGTGCCAGCAGCTTGGGGACCTGGACCGGGGAGCTGTTTTTT.

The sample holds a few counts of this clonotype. CDR3 sequence (DNA): TGTGCCACGGGAACAGGGGAAGCCTACAATGAGCAGTTCTTC. Protein sequence: CATGTGEAYNEQFF. V is TRBV2 and J is TRBJ2-1; 7 bases fit TRBD1. This CDR3 comprises 14 residues. The J segment lost 2 bases and the V segment lost 10 bases, leaving 8 bases of the junction unmatched. CDR1 is SNHLY and CDR2 is FYNNEI in the germline V gene.

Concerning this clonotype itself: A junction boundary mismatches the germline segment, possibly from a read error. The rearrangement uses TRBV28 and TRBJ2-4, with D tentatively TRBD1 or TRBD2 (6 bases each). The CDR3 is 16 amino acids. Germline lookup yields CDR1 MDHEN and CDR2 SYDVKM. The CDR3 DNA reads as TGTGCCAGCAGTTTCGACGGGGGCTTAGCCAAAGACATTCAGTACTTC. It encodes CASSFDGGLAKDIQYF.

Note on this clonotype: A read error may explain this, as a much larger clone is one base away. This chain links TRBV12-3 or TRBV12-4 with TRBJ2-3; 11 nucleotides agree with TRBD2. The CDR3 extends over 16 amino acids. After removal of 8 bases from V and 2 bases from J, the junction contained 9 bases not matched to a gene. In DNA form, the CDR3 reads TGTGCCAGCGATACCGGGACTAGCGGAAACACAGATACGCAGTATTTT. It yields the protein CASDTGTSGNTDTQYF.

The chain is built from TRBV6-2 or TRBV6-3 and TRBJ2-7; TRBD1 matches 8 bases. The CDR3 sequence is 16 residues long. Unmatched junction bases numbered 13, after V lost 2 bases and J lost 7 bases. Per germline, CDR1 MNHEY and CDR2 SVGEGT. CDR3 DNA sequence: TGTGCCAGCAGTTACCGACGACAGGGGCCCGCTAGGGAGCAGTACTTC. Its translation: CASSYRRQGPAREQYF.

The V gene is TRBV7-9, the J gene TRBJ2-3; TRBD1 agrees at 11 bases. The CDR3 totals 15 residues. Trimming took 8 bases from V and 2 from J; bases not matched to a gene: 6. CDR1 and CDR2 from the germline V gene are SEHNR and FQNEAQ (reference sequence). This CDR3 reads CASSGTGGITDTQYF. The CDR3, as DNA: TGTGCCAGCTCCGGGACAGGGGGTATCACAGATACGCAGTATTTT.

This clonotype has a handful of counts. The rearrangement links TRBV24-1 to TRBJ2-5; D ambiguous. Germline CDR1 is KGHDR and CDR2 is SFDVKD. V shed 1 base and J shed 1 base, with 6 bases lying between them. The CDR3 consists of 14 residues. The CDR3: CATSDFRSQETQYF. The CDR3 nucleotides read TGTGCCACCAGTGATTTTCGGAGCCAAGAGACCCAGTACTTC.

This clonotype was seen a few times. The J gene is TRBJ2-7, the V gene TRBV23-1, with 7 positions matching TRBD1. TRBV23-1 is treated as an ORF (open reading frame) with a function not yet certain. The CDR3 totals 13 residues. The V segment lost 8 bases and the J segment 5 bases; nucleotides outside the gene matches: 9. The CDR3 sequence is CASRSQGVDEQYF. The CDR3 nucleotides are TGCGCCAGCCGGTCCCAGGGGGTCGACGAGCAGTACTTC.